The TCR beta chain under discussion was sequenced for a study of cytomegalovirus exposure and HLA in healthy donors. Study details: Per a later analysis, the roughly 670 first-cohort and approximately 120 validation repertoires shared one platform. Study-level results: Many donors carried some public TCRs, although rarity characterized most TCR sequences. Diagnosis of cytomegalovirus status made by the classifier reportedly showed high specificity and sensitivity. Investigators reported 164 TCR beta chains as tied to cytomegalovirus.

Remarks on this clone: No antigen is known for it.

Looked up from germline, CDR1 is SGHTA and CDR2 is FQGNSA. There are 15 residues in the CDR3. Trimming removed 2 bases at V and 2 bases at J, with 12 bases between. The repertoire was sequenced with immunoSEQ multiplex PCR; TCRdb's copy has only in-frame clones and lacks some. The table includes roughly 130,000 clones, roughly 89% detected once. The sample was PBMCs. The genes are TRBV7-2 and TRBJ2-5, with D perhaps TRBD1 (5 bases). The TCR sequence derives from a woman under 30 in good health and CMV-seropositive. The CDR3 DNA reads as TGTGCCAGCAGCTTAACAGGAATCCAGCAAGAGACCCAGTACTTC. Amino acids: CASSLTGIQQETQYF.